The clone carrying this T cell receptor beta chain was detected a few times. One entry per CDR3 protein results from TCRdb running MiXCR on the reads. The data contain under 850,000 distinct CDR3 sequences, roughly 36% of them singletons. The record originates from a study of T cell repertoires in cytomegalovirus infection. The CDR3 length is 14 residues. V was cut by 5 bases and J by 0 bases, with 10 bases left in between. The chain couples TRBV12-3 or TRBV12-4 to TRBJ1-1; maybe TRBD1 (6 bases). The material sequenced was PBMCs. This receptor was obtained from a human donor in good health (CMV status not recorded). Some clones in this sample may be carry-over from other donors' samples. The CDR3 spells CASSNRDMNTEAFF. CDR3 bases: TGTGCCAGCAGTAACCGGGACATGAACACTGAAGCTTTCTTT.